The text below deals with one TCR beta chain. The V end was cut by 1 base, the J end by 9 bases, with 13 bases between. Per the germline V gene, CDR1 is MNHEY and CDR2 is SVGAGI. There are 14 residues in the CDR3. The data belong to a study of blood T cell repertoires in COVID-19. Study information: The origin of the acute and convalescent COVID-19 samples was the United States, Italy and Spain. Sources were T cells, B-cell-depleted T cells, or PBMCs; the material itself was cDNA or gDNA.

As handled by the study authors: Using reference gene primer amplification, nucleated cell counts were estimated. The protocol was immunoSEQ multiplex PCR, while the TCRdb copy is restricted to in-frame clones and leaves out a portion. The V and J calls and the clone size are those of that table, but D and trimming were determined from the DNA. The profile shows about 120,000 clones, about 85% of them singletons. The sequencing sample was made of peripheral blood. The receptor was isolated from a man in his 60s with acute or convalescent COVID-19. The V call is TRBV6-5, the J call TRBJ2-1; the D gene is possibly TRBD2 (6 bases). The CDR3, as DNA: TGTGCCAGCAGTTACTTGGGAGGAAGGAGTGAGCAGTTCTTC. Protein: CASSYLGGRSEQFF.